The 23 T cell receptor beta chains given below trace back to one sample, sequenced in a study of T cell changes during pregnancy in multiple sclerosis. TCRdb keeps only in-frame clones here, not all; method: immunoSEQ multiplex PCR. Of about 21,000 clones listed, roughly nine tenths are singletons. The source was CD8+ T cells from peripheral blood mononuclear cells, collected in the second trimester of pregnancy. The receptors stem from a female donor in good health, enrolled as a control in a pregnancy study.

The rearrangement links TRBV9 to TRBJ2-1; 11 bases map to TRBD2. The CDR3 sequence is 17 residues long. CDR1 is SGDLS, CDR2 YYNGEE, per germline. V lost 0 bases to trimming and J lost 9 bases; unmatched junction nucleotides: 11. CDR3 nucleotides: TGTGCCAGCAGCGTAGAAGCTAGCGGGGGGCCTCCGGTTGAGCAGTTCTTC. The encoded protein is CASSVEASGGPPVEQFF.

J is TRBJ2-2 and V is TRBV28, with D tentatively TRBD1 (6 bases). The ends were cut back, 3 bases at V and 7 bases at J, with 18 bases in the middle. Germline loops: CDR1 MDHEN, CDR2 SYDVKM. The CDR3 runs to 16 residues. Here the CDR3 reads CASSLNWGPGGGELFF. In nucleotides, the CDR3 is TGTGCCAGCAGTTTGAATTGGGGGCCGGGTGGCGGGGAGCTGTTTTTT. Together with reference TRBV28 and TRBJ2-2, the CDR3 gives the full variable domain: DVKVTQSSRYLVKRTGEKVFLECVQDMDHENMFWYRQDPGLGLRLIYFSYDVKMKEKGDIPEGYSVSREKKERFSLILESASTNQTSMYLCASSLNWGPGGGELFFGEGSRLTVL.

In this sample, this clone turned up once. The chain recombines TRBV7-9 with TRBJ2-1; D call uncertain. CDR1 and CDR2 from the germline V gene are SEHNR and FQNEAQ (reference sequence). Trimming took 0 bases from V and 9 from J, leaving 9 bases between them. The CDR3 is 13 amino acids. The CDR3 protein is CASSLAPQAEQFF. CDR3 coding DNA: TGTGCCAGCAGCTTAGCCCCGCAGGCTGAGCAGTTCTTC.

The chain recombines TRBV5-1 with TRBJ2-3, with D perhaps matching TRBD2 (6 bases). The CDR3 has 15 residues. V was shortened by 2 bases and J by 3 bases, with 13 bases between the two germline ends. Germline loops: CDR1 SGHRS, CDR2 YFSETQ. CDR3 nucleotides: TGCGCCAGCAGCTTCTCGGGGGTGGAAACAGATACGCAGTATTTT. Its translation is CASSFSGVETDTQYF.

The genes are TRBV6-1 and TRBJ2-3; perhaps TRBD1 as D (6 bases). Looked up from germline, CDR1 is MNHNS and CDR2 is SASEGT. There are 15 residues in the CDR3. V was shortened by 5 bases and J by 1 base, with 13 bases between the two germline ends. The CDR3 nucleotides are TGTGCCAGCAGTTTTGTGAAGGGGGGCACAGATACGCAGTATTTT. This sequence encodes CASSFVKGGTDTQYF.

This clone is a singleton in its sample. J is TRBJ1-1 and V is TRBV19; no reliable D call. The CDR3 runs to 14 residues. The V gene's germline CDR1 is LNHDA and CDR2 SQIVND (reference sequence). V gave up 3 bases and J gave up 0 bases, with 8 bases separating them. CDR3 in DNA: TGTGCCAGTAGTATCGGTCACGTGAACACTGAAGCTTTCTTT. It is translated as CASSIGHVNTEAFF.

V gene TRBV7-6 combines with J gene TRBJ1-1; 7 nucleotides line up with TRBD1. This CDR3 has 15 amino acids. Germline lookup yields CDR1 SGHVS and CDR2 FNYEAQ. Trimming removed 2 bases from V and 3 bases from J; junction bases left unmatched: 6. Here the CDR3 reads CASSLSITGDTEAFF. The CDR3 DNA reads TGTGCCAGCAGCTTATCGATCACAGGGGACACTGAAGCTTTCTTT.

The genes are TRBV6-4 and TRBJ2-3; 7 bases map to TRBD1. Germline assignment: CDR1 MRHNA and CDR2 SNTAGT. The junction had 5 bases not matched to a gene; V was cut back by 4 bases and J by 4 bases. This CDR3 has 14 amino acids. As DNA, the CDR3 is TGTGCCAGCAGTGCGACAGGGATGGCAGATACGCAGTATTTT. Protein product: CASSATGMADTQYF.

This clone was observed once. The CDR3 coding sequence is TGTGCCATCAGTGTACCGGGAGGGGAGACCCAGTACTTC. Protein: CAISVPGGETQYF. J is TRBJ2-5 and V is TRBV10-3; 8 positions match TRBD2. The CDR3 extends over 13 amino acids. J was trimmed by 5 bases and V by 4 bases; bases with no gene match: 3. In germline, CDR1 is ENHRY, CDR2 SYGVKD.

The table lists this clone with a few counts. For the CDR3, the DNA is TGTGCCAGCAGTCAGACTAGCGATAGCTCCTACGAGCAGTACTTC. Its protein product is CASSQTSDSSYEQYF. This chain uses TRBV6-1 with TRBJ2-7; 8 bases match TRBD2. Trimming cost V 5 bases and J 0 bases; bases outside gene matches: 6. There are 15 residues in the CDR3. Germline assignment: CDR1 MNHNS and CDR2 SASEGT.

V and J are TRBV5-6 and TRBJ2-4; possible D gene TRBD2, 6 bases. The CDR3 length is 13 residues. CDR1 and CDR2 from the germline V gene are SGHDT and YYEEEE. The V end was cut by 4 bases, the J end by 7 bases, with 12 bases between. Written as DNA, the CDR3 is TGTGCCAGCAGCCCCGTGGGACTTAACATTCAGTACTTC. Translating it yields CASSPVGLNIQYF.

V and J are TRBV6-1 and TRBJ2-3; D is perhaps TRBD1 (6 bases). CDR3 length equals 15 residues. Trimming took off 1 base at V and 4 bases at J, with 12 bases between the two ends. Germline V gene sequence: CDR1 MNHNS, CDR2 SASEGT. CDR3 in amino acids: CASSEDRGGADTQYF. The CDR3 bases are TGTGCCAGCAGTGAAGACCGTGGGGGCGCAGATACGCAGTATTTT.

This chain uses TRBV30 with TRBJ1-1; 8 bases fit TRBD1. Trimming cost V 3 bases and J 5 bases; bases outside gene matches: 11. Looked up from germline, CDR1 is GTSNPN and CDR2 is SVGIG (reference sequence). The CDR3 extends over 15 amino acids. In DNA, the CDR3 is TGTGCCTGGAGCGAGGAGGAGACAGGGGAAACTGAAGCTTTCTTT. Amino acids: CAWSEEETGETEAFF.

The CDR3 coding sequence is TGTGCCAGCAGCTTAAGCGATAGCGGGAGTAACGAGCAGTACTTC. Encoded protein: CASSLSDSGSNEQYF. The V call is TRBV7-9, the J call TRBJ2-7; 9 bases map to TRBD2. The CDR3 sequence is 15 residues long. Trimming at V came to 2 bases and at J to 5 bases, leaving 7 bases not matched to a gene. Looked up from germline, CDR1 is SEHNR and CDR2 is FQNEAQ (reference sequence).

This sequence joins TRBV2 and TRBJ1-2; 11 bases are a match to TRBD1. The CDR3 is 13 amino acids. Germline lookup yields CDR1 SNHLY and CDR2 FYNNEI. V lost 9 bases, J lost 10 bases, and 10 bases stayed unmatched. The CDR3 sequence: CASIGTGGPFYTF. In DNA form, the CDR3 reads TGTGCCAGTATCGGGACAGGGGGTCCTTTCTACACCTTC.

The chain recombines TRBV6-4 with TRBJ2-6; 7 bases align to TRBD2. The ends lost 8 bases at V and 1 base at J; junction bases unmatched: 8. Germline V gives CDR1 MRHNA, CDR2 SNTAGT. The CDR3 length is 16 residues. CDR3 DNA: TGTGCCAGCGGACTCTCCGGGGGGTCTGGGGCCAACGTCCTGACTTTC. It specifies CASGLSGGSGANVLTF.

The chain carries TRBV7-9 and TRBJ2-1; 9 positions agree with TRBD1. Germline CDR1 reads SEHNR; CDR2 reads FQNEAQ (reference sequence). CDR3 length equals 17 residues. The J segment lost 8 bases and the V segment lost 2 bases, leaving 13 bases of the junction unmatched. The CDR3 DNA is TGTGCCAGCAGCTTACAACTAACGGGAGACAGGGGGTATGAGCAGTTCTTC. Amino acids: CASSLQLTGDRGYEQFF.

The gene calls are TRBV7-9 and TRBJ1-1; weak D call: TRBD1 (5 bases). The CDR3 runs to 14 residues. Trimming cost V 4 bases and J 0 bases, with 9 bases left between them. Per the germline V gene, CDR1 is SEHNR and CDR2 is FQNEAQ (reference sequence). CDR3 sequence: CASSSTAMNTEAFF. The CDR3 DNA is TGTGCCAGCAGCTCGACAGCCATGAACACTGAAGCTTTCTTT.

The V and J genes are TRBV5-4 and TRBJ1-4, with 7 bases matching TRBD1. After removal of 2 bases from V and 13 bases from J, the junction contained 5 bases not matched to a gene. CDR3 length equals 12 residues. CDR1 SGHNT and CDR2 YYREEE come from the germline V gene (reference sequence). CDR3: CASSLAEGALFF. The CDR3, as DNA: TGTGCCAGCAGCTTAGCGGAGGGGGCACTGTTTTTT.

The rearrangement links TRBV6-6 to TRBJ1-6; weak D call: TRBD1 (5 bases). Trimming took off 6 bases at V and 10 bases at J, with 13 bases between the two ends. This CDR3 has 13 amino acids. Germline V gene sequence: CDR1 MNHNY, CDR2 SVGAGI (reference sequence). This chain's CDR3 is CASSTGAGSPLHF. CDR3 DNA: TGTGCCAGCAGCACAGGAGCTGGCTCACCCCTCCACTTT.

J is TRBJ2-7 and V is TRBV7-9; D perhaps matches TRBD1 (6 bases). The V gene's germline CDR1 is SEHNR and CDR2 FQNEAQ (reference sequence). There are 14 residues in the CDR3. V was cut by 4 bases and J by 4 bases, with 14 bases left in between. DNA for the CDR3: TGTGCCAGCAGCTCCGGACAGAGAGAATACGAGCAGTACTTC. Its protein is CASSSGQREYEQYF.

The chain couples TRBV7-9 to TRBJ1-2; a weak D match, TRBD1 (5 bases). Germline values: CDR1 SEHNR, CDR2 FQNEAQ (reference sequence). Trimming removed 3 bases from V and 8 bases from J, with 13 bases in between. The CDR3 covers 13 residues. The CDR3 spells CASSLGGAWGYTF. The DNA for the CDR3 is TGTGCCAGCAGCTTGGGAGGGGCTTGGGGCTACACCTTC.

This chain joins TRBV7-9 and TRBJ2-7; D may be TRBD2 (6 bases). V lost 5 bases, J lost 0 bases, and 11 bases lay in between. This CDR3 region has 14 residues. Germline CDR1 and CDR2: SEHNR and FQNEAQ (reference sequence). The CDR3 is CASSGIGSSYEQYF. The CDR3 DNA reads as TGTGCCAGCAGCGGTATCGGGAGCTCCTACGAGCAGTACTTC.